These 27 T cell receptor beta chains were all obtained from the same sample, sequenced in a study of shared clonotypes between healthy human individuals. Libraries were prepared by immunoSEQ multiplex PCR; TCRdb keeps only in-frame clonotypes and omits some of them. The sample holds just over 2,000,000 clones, 95% seen once. The sample comprised naive CD4+ T cells sorted from blood. Regarding subset: CD45RA+ positively selected. All receptors come from a man between 18 and 29 years old in good health.

J is TRBJ1-1 and V is TRBV4-1, with D perhaps matching TRBD1 (5 bases). Germline values: CDR1 MGHRA, CDR2 YSYEKL. V lost 1 base, J lost 5 bases, and 20 bases lay in between. This CDR3 is built from 17 residues. CDR3 sequence reads: CASSQVAVRRQGTEAFF. CDR3 DNA sequence: TGCGCCAGCAGCCAAGTAGCTGTGAGACGCCAGGGTACTGAAGCTTTCTTT.

The chain combines TRBV28 with TRBJ2-7, with D perhaps matching TRBD1 (6 bases). This CDR3 spans 16 amino acids. Trimming cost V 2 bases and J 7 bases, with 21 bases left between them. Germline CDR1 reads MDHEN; CDR2 reads SYDVKM. Written as DNA, the CDR3 is TGTGCCAGCAGTTTAGTGGCGTGGCAGGGACATGGGGAGCAGTACTTC. Its protein product is CASSLVAWQGHGEQYF.

The rearrangement uses TRBV11-3 and TRBJ1-1; tentative D call: TRBD1 (5 bases). This CDR3 region has 15 residues. Germline CDR1 SGHNT, CDR2 YENEEA. V gave up 4 bases and J gave up 3 bases, with 15 bases separating them. The CDR3 sequence is CASSSGSGWDTEAFF. CDR3 sequence (DNA): TGTGCCAGCAGCTCCGGGTCAGGGTGGGACACTGAAGCTTTCTTT. The whole variable domain, remainder taken from reference TRBV11-3 and TRBJ1-1, is EAGVVQSPRYKIIEKKQPVAFWCNPISGHNTLYWYLQNLGQGPELLIRYENEEAVDDSQLPKDRFSAERLKGVDSTLKIQPAELGDSAVYLCASSSGSGWDTEAFFGQGTRLTVV.

The chain joins TRBV6-1 to TRBJ1-4; TRBD1 aligns across 7 bases. The germline CDR1 and CDR2 sequences are MNHNS and SASEGT. Trimming cost V 1 base and J 7 bases; bases outside gene matches: 6. This CDR3 has 15 residues. The CDR3 is CASSEGGTVGEKLFF. The CDR3 DNA reads as TGTGCCAGCAGTGAAGGCGGGACAGTAGGTGAAAAACTGTTTTTT.

This clone appeared a few times. The rearrangement links TRBV5-1 to TRBJ2-7, with D perhaps being TRBD1 or TRBD2 (5 bases each). V lost 4 bases to trimming and J lost 4 bases, with 12 bases between them. Germline CDR1 reads SGHRS; CDR2 reads YFSETQ. This CDR3 is built from 13 residues. CDR3 region: CASSPEGWYEQYF. The CDR3 DNA follows: TGCGCCAGCAGCCCCGAGGGGTGGTACGAGCAGTACTTC.

The rearrangement uses TRBV7-9 and TRBJ2-3, with 8 bases aligning to TRBD2. CDR1 is SEHNR and CDR2 is FQNEAQ in the germline V gene (reference sequence). The CDR3 has 14 amino acids. J gave up 4 bases and V 5 bases, and 5 bases lay outside the gene matches. CDR3 region: CASSPSGSADTQYF. In DNA, the CDR3 is TGTGCCAGCAGCCCGAGCGGGAGCGCAGATACGCAGTATTTT.

The CDR3 sequence is CASSPGEEGLREQYF. For the CDR3, the DNA is TGTGCCAGCTCCCCCGGGGAGGAGGGCCTACGGGAGCAGTACTTC. This chain links TRBV18 with TRBJ2-7, with D tentatively TRBD2 (6 bases). Germline V lookup: CDR1 KGHSH, CDR2 LQKENI. CDR3 length: 15 residues. Trimming shortened V by 6 bases and J by 7 bases, and 22 bases separated the two germline ends.

The chain couples TRBV6-1 to TRBJ1-6; tentative D call: TRBD1 (6 bases). Trimming left V 4 bases short and J 7 bases short, with 14 bases between. The V gene's germline CDR1 is MNHNS and CDR2 SASEGT. This CDR3 contains 15 residues. CDR3 residues: CASSGRGGWNSPLHF. In DNA form, the CDR3 reads TGTGCCAGCAGTGGGCGCGGGGGCTGGAATTCACCCCTCCACTTT.

V and J are TRBV6-1 and TRBJ1-2; 8 bases line up with TRBD1. The CDR3 totals 15 residues. V lost 5 bases, J lost 6 bases, and 11 bases stayed unmatched. Germline CDR1 MNHNS, CDR2 SASEGT. This CDR3 is CASSLTTGDRNGYTF. Here the CDR3 DNA reads TGTGCCAGCAGTCTCACGACAGGGGATAGGAATGGCTACACCTTC.

The chain has TRBV9 and TRBJ1-4, with D uncertain. V dropped 2 bases and J dropped 4 bases, with 12 bases sitting between them. Germline CDR1 is SGDLS and CDR2 is YYNGEE. The CDR3 sequence is 15 residues long. This chain's CDR3 is CASSVGRRNNEKLFF. The CDR3 region has the DNA TGTGCCAGCAGCGTCGGCAGGAGGAATAATGAAAAACTGTTTTTT.

The chain joins TRBV5-5 to TRBJ1-5, with D perhaps TRBD1 (5 bases). Germline V lookup: CDR1 SGHKS, CDR2 YYEKEE (reference sequence). This CDR3 has 14 amino acids. V was clipped by 2 bases and J by 2 bases, with 8 bases between them. The CDR3 DNA is TGTGCCAGCAGCTTAGGGGAGGGCAATCAGCCCCAGCATTTT. Its translation is CASSLGEGNQPQHF.

The rearrangement uses TRBV7-2 and TRBJ2-5; 8 positions agree with TRBD2. The CDR3 covers 15 residues. Germline V CDR1 and CDR2: SGHTA, FQGNSA. V lost 5 bases to trimming and J lost 5 bases; unmatched junction nucleotides: 10. The CDR3: CASSPTGTSLETQYF. The CDR3 DNA sequence: TGTGCCAGCAGCCCCACCGGGACTAGTTTGGAGACCCAGTACTTC.

This sequence joins TRBV4-1 and TRBJ2-4; 9 nucleotides agree with TRBD1. In germline, CDR1 is MGHRA, CDR2 YSYEKL. The CDR3 contains 17 residues. With 3 bases clipped from V and 2 bases from J, the junction kept 8 bases outside the gene matches. CDR3 loop: CASSQPTGGRTKNIQYF. Written as DNA, the CDR3 is TGCGCCAGCAGCCAGCCCACAGGGGGCCGCACCAAAAACATTCAGTACTTC.

The chain employs TRBV19 and TRBJ2-7, with D possibly matching TRBD1 (6 bases). V lost 5 bases to trimming and J lost 3 bases, with 14 bases between them. Germline V gives CDR1 LNHDA, CDR2 SQIVND (reference sequence). The CDR3 consists of 14 residues. This CDR3 is CASSPHLQGYEQYF. The CDR3 bases are TGTGCCAGTAGTCCCCATCTACAGGGCTACGAGCAGTACTTC.

This rearrangement joins TRBV6-1 to TRBJ2-5; no clear D gene. The CDR3 extends over 13 amino acids. V was pared by 10 bases and J by 5 bases, with 17 bases between. Per the germline V gene, CDR1 is MNHNS and CDR2 is SASEGT. The CDR3 nucleotides are TGTGCCACCCTCCGACCGGGCCCCGAGACCCAGTACTTC. It yields the protein CATLRPGPETQYF.

The rearrangement uses TRBV7-2 and TRBJ2-3; 11 positions agree with TRBD2. The germline V gene encodes CDR1 SGHTA and CDR2 FQGNSA. V gave up 5 bases and J gave up 2 bases; unmatched junction bases: 3. This CDR3 comprises 15 residues. Here the CDR3 reads CASSPTSGNTDTQYF. DNA for the CDR3: TGTGCCAGCAGCCCGACTAGCGGGAACACAGATACGCAGTATTTT.

A single count supports this clone. The J gene is TRBJ1-5, the V gene TRBV12-5, with D maybe TRBD1 (5 bases). The CDR3 spans 20 residues. V dropped 3 bases and J dropped 4 bases, with 28 bases sitting between them. The germline gives CDR1 LGHNT, CDR2 FRNRAP. The CDR3 bases are TGTGCTAGTGGTTTCGGTTCAGCGATCTCTGGGAGGCAGGGAAATCAGCCCCAGCATTTT. It yields the protein CASGFGSAISGRQGNQPQHF.

This chain connects TRBV7-9 to TRBJ1-6; the D gene is possibly TRBD1 (5 bases). V gave up 4 bases and J gave up 5 bases, with 15 bases separating them. CDR1 is SEHNR, CDR2 FQNEAQ, per germline (reference sequence). This CDR3 has 16 amino acids. CDR3 DNA sequence: TGTGCCAGCAGCTGGGTCGGGGCTTGGAATAATTCACCCCTCCACTTT. Amino acids: CASSWVGAWNNSPLHF. Together with reference TRBV7-9 and TRBJ1-6, the CDR3 gives the full variable domain: DTGVSQNPRHKITKRGQNVTFRCDPISEHNRLYWYRQTLGQGPEFLTYFQNEAQLEKSRLLSDRFSAERPKGSFSTLEIQRTEQGDSAMYLCASSWVGAWNNSPLHFGNGTRLTVT.

The chain employs TRBV7-2 and TRBJ1-2; 8 bases align to TRBD1. V lost 1 base, J lost 7 bases, and 8 bases stayed unmatched. CDR1 is SGHTA, CDR2 FQGNSA, per germline. The CDR3 runs to 15 residues. CDR3 nucleotides: TGTGCCAGCAGCTTAGTTGGGTGGACAGGGTCTGGCTACACCTTC. Translating gives CASSLVGWTGSGYTF.

This clone was seen just once. This chain connects TRBV7-9 to TRBJ2-7, with D unclear. Germline V gene sequence: CDR1 SEHNR, CDR2 FQNEAQ (reference sequence). Trimming removed 1 base at V and 0 bases at J, with 10 bases between. The CDR3 runs to 15 residues. CDR3 nucleotides: TGTGCCAGCAGCTTAGATATAGGACCCTCCTACGAGCAGTACTTC. This gives the protein CASSLDIGPSYEQYF.

The chain carries TRBV5-1 and TRBJ2-1, with 8 positions matching TRBD1. Germline V CDR1 and CDR2: SGHRS, YFSETQ. This CDR3 has 19 residues. The V segment lost 4 bases and the J segment 7 bases; nucleotides outside the gene matches: 22. CDR3 residues: CASSVTGDPYGSVFNEQFF. The CDR3, as DNA: TGCGCCAGCAGCGTGACAGGGGACCCATACGGGAGTGTTTTTAATGAGCAGTTCTTC.

The V gene is TRBV6-1, the J gene TRBJ2-1, with 10 bases fitting TRBD2. The CDR3 runs to 14 residues. Germline assignment: CDR1 MNHNS and CDR2 SASEGT. J was trimmed by 2 bases and V by 7 bases; bases with no gene match: 2. CDR3 loop: CASIGLAAYNEQFF. CDR3 coding DNA: TGTGCCAGCATCGGACTAGCGGCCTACAATGAGCAGTTCTTC.

The chain carries TRBV2 and TRBJ2-1; TRBD1 aligns across 7 bases. Germline CDR1 SNHLY, CDR2 FYNNEI. Trimming took 6 bases from V and 0 from J; bases not matched to a gene: 5. The CDR3 is 15 amino acids. The CDR3 spells CASSRRTGSYNEQFF. Here the CDR3 DNA reads TGTGCCAGCAGCCGAAGGACAGGCTCCTACAATGAGCAGTTCTTC.

The rearrangement links TRBV12-5 to TRBJ1-5; possibly TRBD1 for D (5 bases). In germline, CDR1 is LGHNT, CDR2 FRNRAP. This CDR3 is 12 amino acids long. V shed 6 bases and J shed 7 bases, with 10 bases lying between them. CDR3 loop: CASGAQGQPQHF. The CDR3 nucleotides read TGTGCTAGTGGAGCTCAGGGCCAGCCCCAGCATTTT.

The chain uses TRBV18 and TRBJ2-2, with D unclear. There are 15 residues in the CDR3. Looked up from germline, CDR1 is KGHSH and CDR2 is LQKENI. The V end lost 4 bases, the J end lost 1 base, and 10 bases lay between the germline ends. CDR3 bases: TGTGCCAGCTCACTCAAGCGAATGAACACCGGGGAGCTGTTTTTT. Residues: CASSLKRMNTGELFF.

In the case of this clone: Other DNA sequences within the sample encode an identical CDR3. This chain connects TRBV9 to TRBJ2-7; 7 nucleotides match TRBD1. The CDR3 has 14 residues. The J segment lost 4 bases and the V segment lost 2 bases, leaving 6 bases of the junction unmatched. CDR1 is SGDLS, CDR2 YYNGEE, per germline. For the CDR3, the DNA is TGTGCCAGCAGCGTGGGGACAGTGGGTTACGAGCAGTACTTC. Translation gives CASSVGTVGYEQYF.

The chain couples TRBV6-6 to TRBJ1-4; 8 bases agree with TRBD1. This CDR3 contains 14 residues. The ends lost 6 bases at V and 4 bases at J; junction bases unmatched: 4. The V gene's germline CDR1 is MNHNY and CDR2 SVGAGI (reference sequence). CDR3 in DNA: TGTGCCAGCAGCCGGACAGGGCTTAATGAAAAACTGTTTTTT. This gives the protein CASSRTGLNEKLFF.